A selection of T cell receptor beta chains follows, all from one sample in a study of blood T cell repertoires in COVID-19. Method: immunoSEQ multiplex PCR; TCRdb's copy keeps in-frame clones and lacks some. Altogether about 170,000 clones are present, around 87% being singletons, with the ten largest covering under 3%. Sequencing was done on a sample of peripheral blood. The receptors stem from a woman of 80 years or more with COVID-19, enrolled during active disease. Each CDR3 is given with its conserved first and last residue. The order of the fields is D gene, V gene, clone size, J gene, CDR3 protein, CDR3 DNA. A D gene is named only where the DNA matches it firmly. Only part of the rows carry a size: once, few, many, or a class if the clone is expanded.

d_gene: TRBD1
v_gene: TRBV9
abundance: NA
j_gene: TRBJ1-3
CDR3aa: CASSADRASGGNTIYF
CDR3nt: TGTGCCAGCAGCGCTGACAGGGCCTCGGGGGGAAACACCATATATTTT

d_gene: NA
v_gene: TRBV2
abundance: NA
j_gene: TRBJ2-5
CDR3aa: CASSEDLRQETQYF
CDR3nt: TGTGCCAGCAGTGAAGATCTCAGGCAAGAGACCCAGTACTTC

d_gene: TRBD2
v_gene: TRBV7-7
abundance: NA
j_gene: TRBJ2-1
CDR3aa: CASSLQAGGPREQFF
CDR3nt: TGTGCCAGCAGCTTACAGGCGGGAGGGCCCCGCGAGCAGTTCTTC

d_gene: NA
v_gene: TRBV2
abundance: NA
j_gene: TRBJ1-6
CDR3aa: CASSLNNSPLHF
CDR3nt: TGTGCCAGCAGTCTAAATAATTCACCCCTCCACTTT

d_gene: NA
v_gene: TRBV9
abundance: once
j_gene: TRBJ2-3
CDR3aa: CASSVGLGRTDTQYF
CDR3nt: TGTGCCAGCAGCGTAGGACTAGGGCGTACAGATACGCAGTATTTT

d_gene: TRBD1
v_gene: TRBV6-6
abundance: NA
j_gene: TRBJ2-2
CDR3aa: CASSRQGQNTGELFF
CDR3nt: TGTGCCAGCAGTAGACAGGGTCAGAACACCGGGGAGCTGTTTTTT

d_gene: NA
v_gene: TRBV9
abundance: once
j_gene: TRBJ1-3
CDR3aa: CASSVDYGGNTIYF
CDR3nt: TGTGCCAGCAGCGTAGATTATGGCGGAAACACCATATATTTT

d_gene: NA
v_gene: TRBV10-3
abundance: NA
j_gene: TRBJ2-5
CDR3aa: CAISRLVGETQYF
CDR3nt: TGTGCCATCAGTAGACTAGTAGGGGAGACCCAGTACTTC

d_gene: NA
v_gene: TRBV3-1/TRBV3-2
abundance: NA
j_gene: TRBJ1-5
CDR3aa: CASSPVGRINQPQHF
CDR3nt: TGTGCCAGCAGTCCGGTGGGCAGAATCAATCAGCCCCAGCATTTT

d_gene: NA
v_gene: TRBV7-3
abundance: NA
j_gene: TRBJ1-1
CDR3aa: CASSSTGTTPAFF
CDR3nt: TGTGCCAGCAGCTCAACCGGGACAACTCCGGCTTTCTTT

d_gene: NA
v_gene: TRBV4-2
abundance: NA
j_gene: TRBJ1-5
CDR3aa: CASSQGQDQPQHF
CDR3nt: TGTGCCAGCAGCCAAGGACAGGATCAGCCCCAGCATTTT

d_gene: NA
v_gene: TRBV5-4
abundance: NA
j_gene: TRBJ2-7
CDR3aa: CASSLDPWRVDEQYF
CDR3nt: TGTGCCAGCAGCTTGGATCCTTGGCGGGTGGACGAGCAGTACTTC

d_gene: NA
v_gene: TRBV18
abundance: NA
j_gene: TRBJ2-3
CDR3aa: CASSIQGMAQDTQYF
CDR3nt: TGTGCCAGCTCAATCCAGGGGATGGCTCAAGATACGCAGTATTTT

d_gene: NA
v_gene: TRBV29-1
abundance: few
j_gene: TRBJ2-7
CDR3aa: CSVAFRGNGFSYEQYF
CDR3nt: TGCAGCGTTGCTTTCCGGGGTAACGGTTTCTCGTACGAGCAGTACTTC

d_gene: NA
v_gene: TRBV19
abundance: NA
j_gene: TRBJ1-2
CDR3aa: CASSIAGNYGYTF
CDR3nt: TGTGCCAGTAGTATAGCAGGGAACTATGGCTACACCTTC

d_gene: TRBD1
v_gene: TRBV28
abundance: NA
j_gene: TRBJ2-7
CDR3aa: CASIGTWTGAQQYF
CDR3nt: TGTGCCAGCATAGGAACTTGGACAGGGGCTCAGCAGTACTTC

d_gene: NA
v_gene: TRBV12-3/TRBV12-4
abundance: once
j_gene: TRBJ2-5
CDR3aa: CASSFSPGETQYF
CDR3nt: TGTGCCAGCAGTTTTTCACCCGGGGAGACCCAGTACTTC

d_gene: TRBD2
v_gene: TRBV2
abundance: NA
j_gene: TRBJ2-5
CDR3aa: CASRASGASQETQYF
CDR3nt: TGTGCCAGCAGGGCTAGCGGGGCCTCACAAGAGACCCAGTACTTC

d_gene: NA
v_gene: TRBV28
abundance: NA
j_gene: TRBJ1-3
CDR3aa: CASSSGGRQGNTIYF
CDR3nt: TGTGCCAGCAGTTCGGGGGGCCGACAAGGAAACACCATATATTTT

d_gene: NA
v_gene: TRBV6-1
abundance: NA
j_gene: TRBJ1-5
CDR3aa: CASSENWRWAQHF
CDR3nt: TGTGCCAGCAGTGAAAATTGGAGATGGGCCCAGCATTTT

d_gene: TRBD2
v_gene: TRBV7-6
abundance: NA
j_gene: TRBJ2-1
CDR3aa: CASSLVMGGSYNEQFF
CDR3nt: TGTGCCAGCAGCTTAGTAATGGGAGGGTCCTACAATGAGCAGTTCTTC

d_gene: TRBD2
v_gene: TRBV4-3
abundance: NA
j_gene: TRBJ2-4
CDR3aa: CASSQGLTSGAKNIQYF
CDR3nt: TGCGCCAGCAGCCAAGGGCTGACTAGCGGAGCCAAAAACATTCAGTACTTC

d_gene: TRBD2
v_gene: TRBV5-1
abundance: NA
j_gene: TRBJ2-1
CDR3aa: CASSLVAGGDNEQFF
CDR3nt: TGCGCCAGCAGCTTGGTGGCGGGGGGGGACAATGAGCAGTTCTTC

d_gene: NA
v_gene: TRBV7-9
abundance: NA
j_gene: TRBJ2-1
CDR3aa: CASRPTLADEQFF
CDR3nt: TGTGCCAGCAGGCCGACCCTAGCTGATGAGCAGTTCTTC

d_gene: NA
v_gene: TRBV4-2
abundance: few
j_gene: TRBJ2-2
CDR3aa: CASSQGLILTGELFF
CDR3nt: TGTGCCAGCAGCCAAGGTTTGATACTTACCGGGGAGCTGTTTTTT

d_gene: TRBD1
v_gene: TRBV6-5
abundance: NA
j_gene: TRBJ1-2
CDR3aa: CASSYSTDRGGYTF
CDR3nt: TGTGCCAGCAGTTACTCGACGGACAGGGGTGGCTACACCTTC

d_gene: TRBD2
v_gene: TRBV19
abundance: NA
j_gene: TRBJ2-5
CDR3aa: CASSSGLAGAKETQYF
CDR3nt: TGTGCCAGTAGTTCCGGACTAGCGGGAGCCAAAGAGACCCAGTACTTC

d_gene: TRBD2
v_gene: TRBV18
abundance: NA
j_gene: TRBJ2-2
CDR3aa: CASSPGGGTHTGELFF
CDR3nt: TGTGCCAGCTCACCTGGGGGAGGGACCCACACCGGGGAGCTGTTTTTT

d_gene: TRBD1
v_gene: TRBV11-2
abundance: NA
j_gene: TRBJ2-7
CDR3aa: CASSWGRGPYEQYF
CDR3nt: TGTGCCAGCAGCTGGGGCAGGGGGCCCTACGAGCAGTACTTC

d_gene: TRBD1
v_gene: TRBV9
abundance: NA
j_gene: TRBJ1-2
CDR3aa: CASSVLSGGRGNYGYTF
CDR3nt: TGTGCCAGCAGCGTACTCAGTGGGGGCAGGGGGAACTATGGCTACACCTTC

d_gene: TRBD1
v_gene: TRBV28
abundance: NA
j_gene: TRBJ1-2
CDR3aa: CASSLRDRNYGYTF
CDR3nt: TGTGCCAGCAGTTTACGGGACAGGAACTATGGCTACACCTTC

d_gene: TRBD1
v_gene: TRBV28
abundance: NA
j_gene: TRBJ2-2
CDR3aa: CASSITTGGASGELFF
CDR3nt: TGTGCCAGCAGTATTACCACAGGGGGCGCTTCCGGGGAGCTGTTTTTT

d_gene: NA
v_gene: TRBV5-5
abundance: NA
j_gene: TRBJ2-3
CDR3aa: CASSFQEGTDTQYF
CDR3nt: TGTGCCAGCAGCTTTCAGGAGGGCACAGATACGCAGTATTTT

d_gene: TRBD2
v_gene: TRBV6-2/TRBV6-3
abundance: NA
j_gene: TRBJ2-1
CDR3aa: CASSWTLAGGSNEQFF
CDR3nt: TGTGCCAGCAGTTGGACCCTAGCGGGAGGCAGCAATGAGCAGTTCTTC

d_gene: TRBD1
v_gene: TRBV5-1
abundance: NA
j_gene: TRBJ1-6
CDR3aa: CASSRTGRSSYNSPLHF
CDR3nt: TGCGCCAGCAGCCGGACAGGGCGAAGCTCCTATAATTCACCCCTCCACTTT

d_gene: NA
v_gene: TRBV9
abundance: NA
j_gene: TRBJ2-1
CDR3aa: CASSVAPSGYNEQFF
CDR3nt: TGTGCCAGCAGCGTAGCCCCTAGTGGCTACAATGAGCAGTTCTTC

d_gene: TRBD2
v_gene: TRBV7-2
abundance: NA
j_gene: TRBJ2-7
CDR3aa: CASSFQGSGSYEQYF
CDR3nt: TGTGCCAGCAGCTTCCAGGGGAGCGGGAGCTACGAGCAGTACTTC

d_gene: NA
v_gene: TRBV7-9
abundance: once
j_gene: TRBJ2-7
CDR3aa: CASSWGEGVDEQYF
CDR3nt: TGTGCCAGCAGCTGGGGGGAAGGGGTTGACGAGCAGTACTTC

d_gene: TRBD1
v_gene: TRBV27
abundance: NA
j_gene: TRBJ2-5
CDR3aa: CASSIQGTLETQYF
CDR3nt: TGTGCCAGCAGTATACAGGGGACGCTTGAGACCCAGTACTTC

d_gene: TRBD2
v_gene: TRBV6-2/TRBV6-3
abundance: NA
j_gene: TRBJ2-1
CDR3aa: CASSYGAGGSYNEQFF
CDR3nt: TGTGCCAGCAGTTACGGAGCGGGAGGGTCCTACAATGAGCAGTTCTTC

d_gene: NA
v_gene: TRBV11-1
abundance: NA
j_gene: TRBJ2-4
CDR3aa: CASSGAGAGIQYF
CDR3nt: TGTGCCAGCAGCGGAGCAGGGGCAGGCATTCAGTACTTC

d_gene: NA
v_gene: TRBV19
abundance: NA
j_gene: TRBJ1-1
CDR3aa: CASSNTGGTEAFF
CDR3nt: TGTGCCAGTAGTAACACGGGGGGCACTGAAGCTTTCTTT

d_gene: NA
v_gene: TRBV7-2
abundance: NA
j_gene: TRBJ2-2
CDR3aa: CASSLGGYSYGELFF
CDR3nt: TGTGCCAGCAGCTTAGGCGGCTACTCATACGGGGAGCTGTTTTTT

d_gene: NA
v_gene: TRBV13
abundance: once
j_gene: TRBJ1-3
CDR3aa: CANRQNSGNTIYF
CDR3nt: TGTGCCAACCGACAAAACTCTGGAAACACCATATATTTT

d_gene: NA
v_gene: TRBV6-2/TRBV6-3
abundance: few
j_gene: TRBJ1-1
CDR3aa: CASSYTPGVGTEAFF
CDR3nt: TGTGCCAGCAGTTACACGCCAGGGGTAGGCACTGAAGCTTTCTTT

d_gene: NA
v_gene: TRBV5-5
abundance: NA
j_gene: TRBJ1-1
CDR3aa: CASSLSRWFGAFF
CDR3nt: TGTGCCAGCAGCTTGTCTCGGTGGTTCGGAGCTTTCTTT

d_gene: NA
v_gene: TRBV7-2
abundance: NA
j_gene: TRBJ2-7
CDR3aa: CASSRTGGEGYEQYF
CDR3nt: TGTGCCAGCAGCCGGACCGGAGGGGAAGGCTACGAGCAGTACTTC

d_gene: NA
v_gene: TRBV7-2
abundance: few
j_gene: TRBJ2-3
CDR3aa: CASSPGQFPHTDTQYF
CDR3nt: TGTGCCAGCAGCCCCGGACAGTTCCCCCACACAGATACGCAGTATTTT

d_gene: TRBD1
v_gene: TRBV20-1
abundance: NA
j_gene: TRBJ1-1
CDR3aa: CSASPGGQWRTNTEAFF
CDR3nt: TGCAGTGCTAGTCCAGGGGGGCAGTGGAGGACGAACACTGAAGCTTTCTTT

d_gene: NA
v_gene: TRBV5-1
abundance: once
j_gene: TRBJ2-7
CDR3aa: CASSSEGYSYEQYF
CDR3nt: TGCGCCAGCAGCTCTGAGGGATATTCCTACGAGCAGTACTTC

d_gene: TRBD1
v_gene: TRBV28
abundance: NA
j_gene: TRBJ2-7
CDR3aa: CASSWTGQSSYEQYF
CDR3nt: TGTGCCAGCAGTTGGACAGGGCAAAGCTCCTACGAGCAGTACTTC

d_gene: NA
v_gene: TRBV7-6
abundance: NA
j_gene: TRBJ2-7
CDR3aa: CASSAEYGAIYEQYF
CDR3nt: TGTGCCAGCAGCGCGGAGTATGGGGCGATATACGAGCAGTACTTC

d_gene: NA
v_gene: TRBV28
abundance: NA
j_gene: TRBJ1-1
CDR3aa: CASSLWRGSEAFF
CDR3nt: TGTGCCAGCAGTTTATGGCGGGGCTCTGAAGCTTTCTTT

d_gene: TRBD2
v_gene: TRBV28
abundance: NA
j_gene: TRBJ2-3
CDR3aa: CASRPGLATDTQYF
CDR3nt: TGTGCCAGCAGACCGGGACTAGCAACAGATACGCAGTATTTT

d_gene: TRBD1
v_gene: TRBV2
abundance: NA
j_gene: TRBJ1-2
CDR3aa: CASRGGQGFYGYTF
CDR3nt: TGTGCCAGCCGCGGGGGACAGGGTTTTTATGGCTACACCTTC

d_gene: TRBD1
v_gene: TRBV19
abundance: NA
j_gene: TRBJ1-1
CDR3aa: CASKQGPQAFF
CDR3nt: TGTGCCAGTAAACAGGGGCCCCAGGCTTTCTTT

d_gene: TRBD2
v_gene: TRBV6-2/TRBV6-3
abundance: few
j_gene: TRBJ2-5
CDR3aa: CASSYHLSSGASQETQYF
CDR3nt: TGTGCCAGCAGTTACCATCTTTCCAGCGGGGCTTCCCAAGAGACCCAGTACTTC

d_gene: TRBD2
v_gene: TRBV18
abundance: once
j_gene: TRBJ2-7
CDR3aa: CASSPSSGLAGVLGYEQYF
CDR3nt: TGTGCCAGCTCACCGTCCTCGGGACTAGCGGGCGTGCTGGGCTACGAGCAGTACTTC

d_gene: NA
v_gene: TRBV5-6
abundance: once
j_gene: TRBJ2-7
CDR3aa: CASSFWRTYEQYF
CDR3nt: TGTGCCAGCAGCTTCTGGCGGACCTACGAGCAGTACTTC